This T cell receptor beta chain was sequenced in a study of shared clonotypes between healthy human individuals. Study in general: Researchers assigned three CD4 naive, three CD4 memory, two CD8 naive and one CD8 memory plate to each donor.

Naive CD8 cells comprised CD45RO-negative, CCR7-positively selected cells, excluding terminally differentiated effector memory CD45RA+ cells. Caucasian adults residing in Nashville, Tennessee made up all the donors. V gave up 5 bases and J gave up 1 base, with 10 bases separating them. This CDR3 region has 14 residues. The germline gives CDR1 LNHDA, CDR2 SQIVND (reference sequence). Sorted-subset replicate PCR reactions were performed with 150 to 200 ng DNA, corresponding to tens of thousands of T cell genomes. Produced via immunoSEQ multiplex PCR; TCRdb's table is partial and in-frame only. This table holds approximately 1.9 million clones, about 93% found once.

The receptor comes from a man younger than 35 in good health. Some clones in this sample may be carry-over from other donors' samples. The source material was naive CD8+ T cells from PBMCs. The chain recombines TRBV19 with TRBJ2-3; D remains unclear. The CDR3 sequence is CASSSWSGTDTQYF. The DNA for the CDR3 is TGTGCCAGTAGTTCCTGGTCCGGCACAGATACGCAGTATTTT.